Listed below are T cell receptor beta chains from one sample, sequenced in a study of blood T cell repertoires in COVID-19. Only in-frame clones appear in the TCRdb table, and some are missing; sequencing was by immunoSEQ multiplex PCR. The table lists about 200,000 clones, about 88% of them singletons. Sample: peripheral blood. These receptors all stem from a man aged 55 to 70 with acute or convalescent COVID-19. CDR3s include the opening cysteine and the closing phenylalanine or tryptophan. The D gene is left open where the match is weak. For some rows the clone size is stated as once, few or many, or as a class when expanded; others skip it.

cdr3_aa: CASSLLGTGDADTQYF; cdr3_nt: TGTGCCAGCAGCTTATTGGGTACAGGGGACGCAGATACGCAGTATTTT; v_call: TRBV7-9; clone_size: .; cdr3_length: 16; d_call: TRBD1; j_call: TRBJ2-3
cdr3_aa: CAWSGDGQGAQPQHF; cdr3_nt: TGTGCCTGGAGTGGGGATGGACAGGGAGCCCAGCCCCAGCATTTT; v_call: TRBV30; clone_size: .; cdr3_length: 15; d_call: TRBD1; j_call: TRBJ1-5
cdr3_aa: CASSQEAAPGAGYTF; cdr3_nt: TGTGCCAGCAGCCAAGAGGCGGCCCCCGGCGCTGGCTACACCTTC; v_call: TRBV3-1/TRBV3-2; clone_size: .; cdr3_length: 15; d_call: .; j_call: TRBJ1-2
cdr3_aa: CASSPKEELGYTF; cdr3_nt: TGTGCCAGCAGCCCTAAGGAGGAGCTTGGCTACACCTTC; v_call: TRBV9; clone_size: .; cdr3_length: 13; d_call: .; j_call: TRBJ1-2
cdr3_aa: CASSLGSGAAINEQYF; cdr3_nt: TGTGCCAGCAGCTTAGGTAGCGGGGCGGCCATTAACGAGCAGTACTTC; v_call: TRBV7-2; clone_size: .; cdr3_length: 16; d_call: TRBD2; j_call: TRBJ2-7
cdr3_aa: CATQDRLNTEAFF; cdr3_nt: TGTGCCACCCAGGACAGATTGAACACTGAAGCTTTCTTT; v_call: TRBV15; clone_size: once; cdr3_length: 13; d_call: .; j_call: TRBJ1-1
cdr3_aa: CASSVGGTGVTYEQYF; cdr3_nt: TGTGCCAGCAGCGTAGGGGGGACAGGGGTTACCTACGAGCAGTACTTC; v_call: TRBV9; clone_size: .; cdr3_length: 16; d_call: TRBD1; j_call: TRBJ2-7
cdr3_aa: CASSQDPNRGLSYEQYF; cdr3_nt: TGTGCCAGCAGCCAAGATCCCAATAGGGGTTTGTCCTACGAGCAGTACTTC; v_call: TRBV3-1/TRBV3-2; clone_size: .; cdr3_length: 17; d_call: .; j_call: TRBJ2-7
cdr3_aa: CAISEPGLAGVHEQYF; cdr3_nt: TGTGCCATCAGTGAGCCGGGACTAGCGGGCGTCCACGAGCAGTACTTC; v_call: TRBV10-3; clone_size: .; cdr3_length: 16; d_call: TRBD2; j_call: TRBJ2-7
cdr3_aa: CASSFGRGNQPQHF; cdr3_nt: TGTGCCAGCAGTTTCGGCAGGGGTAATCAGCCCCAGCATTTT; v_call: TRBV27; clone_size: .; cdr3_length: 14; d_call: .; j_call: TRBJ1-5
cdr3_aa: CASSLPPYTEAFF; cdr3_nt: TGTGCCAGCAGCTTACCCCCTTACACTGAAGCTTTCTTT; v_call: TRBV7-3; clone_size: .; cdr3_length: 13; d_call: .; j_call: TRBJ1-1
cdr3_aa: CASSYSGGAETQYF; cdr3_nt: TGTGCCAGCAGTTACTCAGGCGGGGCCGAGACCCAGTACTTC; v_call: TRBV6-2/TRBV6-3; clone_size: .; cdr3_length: 14; d_call: .; j_call: TRBJ2-5
cdr3_aa: CASSLVEGYNEQFF; cdr3_nt: TGTGCCAGCAGCTTAGTGGAGGGGTACAATGAGCAGTTCTTC; v_call: TRBV7-2; clone_size: few; cdr3_length: 14; d_call: .; j_call: TRBJ2-1
cdr3_aa: CASSLGRGRRETQYF; cdr3_nt: TGTGCCAGCAGCTTGGGAAGGGGGCGCCGAGAGACCCAGTACTTC; v_call: TRBV5-8; clone_size: few; cdr3_length: 15; d_call: TRBD1; j_call: TRBJ2-5
cdr3_aa: CSVEGSPDRPNTEAFF; cdr3_nt: TGCAGCGTTGAAGGAAGCCCGGACAGGCCGAACACTGAAGCTTTCTTT; v_call: TRBV29-1; clone_size: .; cdr3_length: 16; d_call: TRBD1; j_call: TRBJ1-1
cdr3_aa: CAGKTSGGQDTQYF; cdr3_nt: TGTGCCGGAAAAACTAGCGGGGGGCAGGATACGCAGTATTTT; v_call: TRBV30; clone_size: .; cdr3_length: 14; d_call: TRBD2; j_call: TRBJ2-3
cdr3_aa: CASSLRGMMTEAFF; cdr3_nt: TGTGCCAGCAGCTTGAGAGGGATGATGACTGAAGCTTTCTTT; v_call: TRBV7-9; clone_size: .; cdr3_length: 14; d_call: .; j_call: TRBJ1-1
cdr3_aa: CASSYVGLAGNEQFF; cdr3_nt: TGTGCCAGCAGTTACGTTGGGCTAGCCGGCAATGAGCAGTTCTTC; v_call: TRBV6-5; clone_size: .; cdr3_length: 15; d_call: .; j_call: TRBJ2-1
cdr3_aa: CASTPGNKAGYTF; cdr3_nt: TGTGCCAGCACTCCAGGGAATAAGGCTGGCTACACCTTC; v_call: TRBV12-3/TRBV12-4; clone_size: .; cdr3_length: 13; d_call: .; j_call: TRBJ1-2
cdr3_aa: CASSGADRHSYEQYF; cdr3_nt: TGTGCCAGCAGCGGGGCAGACCGACACTCCTACGAGCAGTACTTC; v_call: TRBV9; clone_size: .; cdr3_length: 15; d_call: .; j_call: TRBJ2-7
cdr3_aa: CASSWTGENYGYTF; cdr3_nt: TGTGCCAGCAGCTGGACAGGGGAAAACTATGGCTACACCTTC; v_call: TRBV27; clone_size: once; cdr3_length: 14; d_call: TRBD1; j_call: TRBJ1-2
cdr3_aa: CASSYFPTGGIATNEKLFF; cdr3_nt: TGTGCCAGCAGTTACTTCCCGACAGGGGGAATTGCAACTAATGAAAAACTGTTTTTT; v_call: TRBV6-2/TRBV6-3; clone_size: .; cdr3_length: 19; d_call: TRBD1; j_call: TRBJ1-4
cdr3_aa: CASSYTPTGGEKLFF; cdr3_nt: TGTGCCAGCAGTTACACGCCCACGGGTGGTGAAAAACTGTTTTTT; v_call: TRBV6-5; clone_size: .; cdr3_length: 15; d_call: .; j_call: TRBJ1-4
cdr3_aa: CASSSERGPYNEQFF; cdr3_nt: TGTGCCAGCAGCTCAGAGCGGGGACCCTACAATGAGCAGTTCTTC; v_call: TRBV11-3; clone_size: .; cdr3_length: 15; d_call: TRBD2; j_call: TRBJ2-1
cdr3_aa: CSVEDSGSGGYEQYF; cdr3_nt: TGCAGCGTTGAAGATTCGGGGTCCGGGGGCTACGAGCAGTACTTC; v_call: TRBV29-1; clone_size: .; cdr3_length: 15; d_call: .; j_call: TRBJ2-7
cdr3_aa: CASSQAGTVPEQYF; cdr3_nt: TGCGCCAGCAGCCAAGCCGGGACAGTCCCCGAGCAGTACTTC; v_call: TRBV4-1; clone_size: many; cdr3_length: 14; d_call: TRBD1; j_call: TRBJ2-7
cdr3_aa: CASSSPTAGDAWEQFF; cdr3_nt: TGTGCCAGCAGCTCCCCGACAGCGGGCGACGCTTGGGAGCAGTTCTTC; v_call: TRBV7-8; clone_size: few; cdr3_length: 16; d_call: .; j_call: TRBJ2-1
cdr3_aa: CASSPNGVGTEAFF; cdr3_nt: TGTGCCAGCAGTCCGAACGGGGTAGGCACTGAAGCTTTCTTT; v_call: TRBV2; clone_size: .; cdr3_length: 14; d_call: .; j_call: TRBJ1-1
cdr3_aa: CASSRDSYNSPLHF; cdr3_nt: TGTGCCAGCAGCAGGGACAGTTATAATTCACCCCTCCACTTT; v_call: TRBV5-6; clone_size: few; cdr3_length: 14; d_call: TRBD1; j_call: TRBJ1-6
cdr3_aa: CASSLAGSYEQYF; cdr3_nt: TGTGCCAGCAGTCTCGCAGGCTCCTACGAGCAGTACTTC; v_call: TRBV12-3/TRBV12-4; clone_size: .; cdr3_length: 13; d_call: .; j_call: TRBJ2-7
cdr3_aa: CASSPQSTEAFF; cdr3_nt: TGTGCCAGCTCACCACAGAGCACTGAAGCTTTCTTT; v_call: TRBV18; clone_size: .; cdr3_length: 12; d_call: .; j_call: TRBJ1-1
cdr3_aa: CASSYPRTGNYGYTF; cdr3_nt: TGTGCCAGCAGTTACCCTCGTACGGGGAACTATGGCTACACCTTC; v_call: TRBV6-6; clone_size: .; cdr3_length: 15; d_call: .; j_call: TRBJ1-2
cdr3_aa: CASSERGQVGGEQYF; cdr3_nt: TGTGCCAGCTCCGAAAGGGGACAGGTGGGAGGCGAGCAGTACTTC; v_call: TRBV18; clone_size: .; cdr3_length: 15; d_call: TRBD1; j_call: TRBJ2-7
cdr3_aa: CASSYGSLTEAFF; cdr3_nt: TGTGCCAGCAGCTACGGGTCTCTCACTGAAGCTTTCTTT; v_call: TRBV5-4; clone_size: .; cdr3_length: 13; d_call: .; j_call: TRBJ1-1
cdr3_aa: CASSFRQTYEQYF; cdr3_nt: TGTGCCAGCAGTTTTCGACAGACCTACGAGCAGTACTTC; v_call: TRBV27; clone_size: .; cdr3_length: 13; d_call: .; j_call: TRBJ2-7
cdr3_aa: CASSPRGPASSYNSPLHF; cdr3_nt: TGCGCCAGCAGCCCCCGAGGTCCCGCTTCCTCCTATAATTCACCCCTCCACTTT; v_call: TRBV5-1; clone_size: .; cdr3_length: 18; d_call: .; j_call: TRBJ1-6
cdr3_aa: CASRPGTGNYGYTF; cdr3_nt: TGTGCCAGCAGACCTGGGACAGGGAACTATGGCTACACCTTC; v_call: TRBV4-2; clone_size: .; cdr3_length: 14; d_call: TRBD1; j_call: TRBJ1-2
cdr3_aa: CASSGALNTEAFF; cdr3_nt: TGTGCCAGCTCTGGGGCCCTGAACACTGAAGCTTTCTTT; v_call: TRBV6-1; clone_size: few; cdr3_length: 13; d_call: .; j_call: TRBJ1-1
cdr3_aa: CASSRTGGEQYF; cdr3_nt: TGTGCCAGCAGCCGGACAGGGGGCGAGCAGTACTTC; v_call: TRBV5-6; clone_size: .; cdr3_length: 12; d_call: TRBD1; j_call: TRBJ2-7
cdr3_aa: CASSELGPNTEAFF; cdr3_nt: TGTGCCAGCAGTGAATTGGGCCCTAACACTGAAGCTTTCTTT; v_call: TRBV6-1; clone_size: .; cdr3_length: 14; d_call: .; j_call: TRBJ1-1
cdr3_aa: CASRTGQSNSPLHF; cdr3_nt: TGTGCCAGCAGAACCGGACAGTCTAATTCACCCCTCCACTTT; v_call: TRBV6-5; clone_size: .; cdr3_length: 14; d_call: .; j_call: TRBJ1-6
cdr3_aa: CASSLVSGLSYEQYF; cdr3_nt: TGTGCCAGCAGCTTAGTATCAGGGCTCTCCTACGAGCAGTACTTC; v_call: TRBV11-2; clone_size: .; cdr3_length: 15; d_call: .; j_call: TRBJ2-7
cdr3_aa: CASSLVAGGGETQYF; cdr3_nt: TGTGCCAGCAGTTTGGTAGCGGGGGGGGGCGAGACCCAGTACTTC; v_call: TRBV27; clone_size: .; cdr3_length: 15; d_call: TRBD2; j_call: TRBJ2-5
cdr3_aa: CASSLGTGGYTGELFF; cdr3_nt: TGTGCCAGCAGCTTGGGGACAGGGGGTTACACCGGGGAGCTGTTTTTT; v_call: TRBV5-4; clone_size: .; cdr3_length: 16; d_call: TRBD1; j_call: TRBJ2-2
cdr3_aa: CSVEDRLNYGYTF; cdr3_nt: TGCAGCGTTGAAGATCGTTTAAACTATGGCTACACCTTC; v_call: TRBV29-1; clone_size: few; cdr3_length: 13; d_call: .; j_call: TRBJ1-2